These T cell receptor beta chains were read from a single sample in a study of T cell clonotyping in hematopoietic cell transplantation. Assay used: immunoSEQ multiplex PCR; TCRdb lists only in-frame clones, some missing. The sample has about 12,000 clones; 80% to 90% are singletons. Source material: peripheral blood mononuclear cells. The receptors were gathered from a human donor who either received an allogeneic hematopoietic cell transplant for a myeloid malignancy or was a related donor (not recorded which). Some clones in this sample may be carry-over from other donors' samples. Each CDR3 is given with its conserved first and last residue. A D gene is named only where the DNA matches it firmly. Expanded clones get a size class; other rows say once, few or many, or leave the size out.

CDR3aa: CASADPQGGNETQYF
CDR3nt: TGTGCCAGCGCTGACCCACAGGGCGGGAACGAGACCCAGTACTTC
abundance: few
j_gene: TRBJ2-5
v_gene: TRBV7-2
d_gene: .

CDR3aa: CASSLIFGEGEQFF
CDR3nt: TGTGCTAGCAGCTTAATCTTTGGGGAAGGGGAGCAGTTCTTC
abundance: .
j_gene: TRBJ2-1
v_gene: TRBV7-7
d_gene: .

CDR3aa: CASSASRGQETQYF
CDR3nt: TGTGCCAGCAGTGCCTCCCGGGGACAAGAGACCCAGTACTTC
abundance: .
j_gene: TRBJ2-5
v_gene: TRBV25-1
d_gene: .

CDR3aa: CASSRLSSYNEQFF
CDR3nt: TGTGCCAGTAGTAGACTTAGCTCCTACAATGAGCAGTTCTTC
abundance: .
j_gene: TRBJ2-1
v_gene: TRBV19
d_gene: .

CDR3aa: CASSPGTGSYEQYF
CDR3nt: TGTGCCAGCAGCCCCGGGACAGGGTCTTACGAGCAGTACTTC
abundance: .
j_gene: TRBJ2-7
v_gene: TRBV7-9
d_gene: TRBD1

CDR3aa: CASSQEAFGYTF
CDR3nt: TGTGCCAGCAGCCAAGAAGCGTTTGGCTACACCTTC
abundance: .
j_gene: TRBJ1-2
v_gene: TRBV14
d_gene: .

CDR3aa: CASSLGGGGGEKLFF
CDR3nt: TGTGCCAGCAGCTTAGGTGGGGGGGGAGGCGAAAAACTGTTTTTT
abundance: .
j_gene: TRBJ1-4
v_gene: TRBV7-6
d_gene: .

CDR3aa: CASNPGTVPYEQYF
CDR3nt: TGTGCCAGCAACCCCGGGACAGTCCCCTACGAGCAGTACTTC
abundance: .
j_gene: TRBJ2-7
v_gene: TRBV7-2
d_gene: TRBD1

CDR3aa: CARSATRDRAGNTIYF
CDR3nt: TGTGCCAGAAGCGCGACCCGGGACAGGGCAGGAAACACCATATATTTT
abundance: .
j_gene: TRBJ1-3
v_gene: TRBV5-3
d_gene: TRBD1

CDR3aa: CASSYTGTSGNEQFF
CDR3nt: TGCGCCAGCAGCTACACCGGGACTAGCGGCAATGAGCAGTTCTTC
abundance: .
j_gene: TRBJ2-1
v_gene: TRBV5-1
d_gene: TRBD2

CDR3aa: CASSSLQGRRTDTQYF
CDR3nt: TGTGCCAGCAGCTCCTTACAGGGACGAAGGACAGATACGCAGTATTTT
abundance: .
j_gene: TRBJ2-3
v_gene: TRBV7-2
d_gene: .

CDR3aa: CASSISAGAGEQFF
CDR3nt: TGTGCCAGTAGTATCAGTGCAGGGGCAGGTGAGCAGTTCTTC
abundance: .
j_gene: TRBJ2-1
v_gene: TRBV19
d_gene: .

CDR3aa: CASSESGGLNSPLHF
CDR3nt: TGCGCCAGCAGTGAATCGGGGGGCCTTAATTCACCCCTCCACTTT
abundance: .
j_gene: TRBJ1-6
v_gene: TRBV10-1
d_gene: .

CDR3aa: CASSITGTDTQYF
CDR3nt: TGTGCCAGCAGTATAACAGGCACAGATACGCAGTATTTT
abundance: .
j_gene: TRBJ2-3
v_gene: TRBV6-5
d_gene: .

CDR3aa: CASSVVKGDHTEAFF
CDR3nt: TGTGCCAGCAGCGTAGTTAAGGGGGATCACACTGAAGCTTTCTTT
abundance: .
j_gene: TRBJ1-1
v_gene: TRBV9
d_gene: .

CDR3aa: CSVDPISGGLNNEQFF
CDR3nt: TGCAGCGTTGACCCAATTAGCGGGGGGCTAAACAATGAGCAGTTCTTC
abundance: .
j_gene: TRBJ2-1
v_gene: TRBV29-1
d_gene: TRBD2

CDR3aa: CSGIRGWNTEAFF
CDR3nt: TGCAGCGGTATCAGGGGTTGGAACACTGAAGCTTTCTTT
abundance: .
j_gene: TRBJ1-1
v_gene: TRBV29-1
d_gene: .

CDR3aa: CASSTGTGSGYTF
CDR3nt: TGTGCCAGCAGCACCGGGACAGGGAGCGGCTACACCTTC
abundance: .
j_gene: TRBJ1-2
v_gene: TRBV9
d_gene: TRBD1

CDR3aa: CSVAAGAYNEQFF
CDR3nt: TGCAGCGTTGCAGCGGGGGCTTACAATGAGCAGTTCTTC
abundance: .
j_gene: TRBJ2-1
v_gene: TRBV29-1
d_gene: TRBD2

CDR3aa: CASSRGDTVKEQFF
CDR3nt: TGCGCCAGCAGCCGCGGGGACACTGTCAAAGAGCAGTTCTTC
abundance: .
j_gene: TRBJ2-1
v_gene: TRBV4-3
d_gene: .

CDR3aa: CSAPVGETQYF
CDR3nt: TGCAGTGCCCCGGTAGGGGAGACCCAGTACTTC
abundance: .
j_gene: TRBJ2-5
v_gene: TRBV20-1
d_gene: .

CDR3aa: CASSLNWDIDEKLFF
CDR3nt: TGTGCCAGCAGCCTTAACTGGGACATTGATGAAAAACTGTTTTTT
abundance: .
j_gene: TRBJ1-4
v_gene: TRBV4-2
d_gene: .

CDR3aa: CATRKQGSGYEQYF
CDR3nt: TGTGCCACTAGGAAACAGGGATCGGGATACGAGCAGTACTTC
abundance: once
j_gene: TRBJ2-7
v_gene: TRBV30
d_gene: .

CDR3aa: CASSEGYYGYTF
CDR3nt: TGTGCCAGTTCGGAGGGGTACTATGGCTACACCTTC
abundance: few
j_gene: TRBJ1-2
v_gene: TRBV19
d_gene: .

CDR3aa: CASSVDRGNYGYTF
CDR3nt: TGTGCCAGCAGCGTAGACAGGGGGAACTATGGCTACACCTTC
abundance: .
j_gene: TRBJ1-2
v_gene: TRBV9
d_gene: TRBD1

CDR3aa: CASSWSAGTGGYEQYF
CDR3nt: TGTGCCAGCAGTTGGTCCGCCGGGACAGGGGGATACGAGCAGTACTTC
abundance: .
j_gene: TRBJ2-7
v_gene: TRBV27
d_gene: TRBD1

CDR3aa: CASSSQGNTIYF
CDR3nt: TGTGCCAGCTCCTCACAGGGGAATACCATATATTTT
abundance: .
j_gene: TRBJ1-3
v_gene: TRBV6-5
d_gene: TRBD1

CDR3aa: CASSPLRMGNEQFF
CDR3nt: TGTGCCAGCAGCCCACTGAGAATGGGGAATGAGCAGTTCTTC
abundance: .
j_gene: TRBJ2-1
v_gene: TRBV7-2
d_gene: .

CDR3aa: CASSLVQGGEGGYTF
CDR3nt: TGTGCCAGCAGCTTAGTCCAGGGGGGGGAAGGTGGCTACACCTTC
abundance: .
j_gene: TRBJ1-2
v_gene: TRBV7-2
d_gene: TRBD1